This T cell receptor beta chain is drawn from a study of blood T cell repertoires in COVID-19. Germline V gene lookup returns CDR1 SNHLY and CDR2 FYNNEI. The CDR3 totals 14 residues. V gave up 4 bases and J gave up 1 base; unmatched junction bases: 1. The protocol was immunoSEQ multiplex PCR, while the TCRdb copy is restricted to in-frame clones and leaves out a portion. This repertoire shows 300,000 or so clones, roughly 87% found once; its top ten account for more than 1%. Sequencing was carried out using PBMCs or T cells enriched from blood (not recorded which). The receptor was isolated from a woman in her thirties who had recovered from COVID-19. This chain joins TRBV2 and TRBJ2-3, with 8 bases aligning to TRBD2. CDR3 in amino acids: CASSAGLGTDTQYF. The DNA of the CDR3 is TGTGCCAGCAGTGCGGGACTAGGCACAGATACGCAGTATTTT.